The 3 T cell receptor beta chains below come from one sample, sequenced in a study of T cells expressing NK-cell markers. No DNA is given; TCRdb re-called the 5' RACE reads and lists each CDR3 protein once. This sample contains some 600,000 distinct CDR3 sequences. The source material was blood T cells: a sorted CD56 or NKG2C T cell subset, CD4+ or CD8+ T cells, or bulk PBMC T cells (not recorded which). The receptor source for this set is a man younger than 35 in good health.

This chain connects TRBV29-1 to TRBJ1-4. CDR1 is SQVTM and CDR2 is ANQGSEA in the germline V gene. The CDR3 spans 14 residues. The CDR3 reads CSVESLRGGEKLFF.

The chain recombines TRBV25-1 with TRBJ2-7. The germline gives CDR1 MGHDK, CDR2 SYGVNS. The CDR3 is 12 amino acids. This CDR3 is CASSEVGDEQYF.

CDR3: CATSSRRLEPQHF. The chain employs TRBV15 and TRBJ1-5. The CDR3 contains 13 residues. Germline lookup yields CDR1 LNHNV and CDR2 YYDKDF (reference sequence).